This T cell receptor beta chain was captured by sequencing in a study of T cell repertoires in cytomegalovirus infection. Study overall: HLA-C-restricted CMV epitopes, recently identified, and well-studied HLA-B-restricted ones were used by the study.

Study-level points and caveats: In two of eight donors, the top clonotype was HLA-C-restricted CMV-specific.

TCRdb reanalysed the reads using MiXCR and keeps one entry per CDR3 protein. This table holds approximately 730,000 distinct CDR3 sequences, around a third found once. Trimming took 4 bases from V and 5 from J; bases not matched to a gene: 9. The CDR3 is 15 residues long. The germline V gene has CDR1 SGHVS and CDR2 FQNEAQ. This clonotype was seen ten or more times. What it recognizes is unknown. This clonotype was obtained from a human donor in good health (CMV status not recorded). Some clones in this sample may be carry-over from other donors' samples. The sample was cultured PBMCs, taken from culture after CMV antigen stimulation. V and J are TRBV7-8 and TRBJ2-5, with 8 bases identical to TRBD1. CDR3 coding DNA: TGTGCCAGCAGCTCCGCGACAGGGGTGCGGGAGACCCAGTACTTC. Its translation is CASSSATGVRETQYF.